This entry describes one T cell receptor (beta chain). This record comes from a study of response to subunit inactivated influenza vaccine. TCRdb fed the RT-PCR reads into MiXCR, producing one record per CDR3 protein. Of around 760,000 distinct CDR3 sequences in the sample, roughly 13% were seen once. CDR3 length equals 14 residues. Trimming stripped 2 bases from V and 0 bases from J, with 4 bases between. Looked up from germline, CDR1 is MNHNS and CDR2 is SASEGT. The rearrangement uses TRBV6-1 and TRBJ2-2; D unclear. The sequence derives from a man over 45 who received an inactivated influenza vaccine. This sample comprised PBMCs from blood, obtained roughly 2 weeks before vaccination. The CDR3 loop reads CASSEYPNTGELFF. CDR3 DNA sequence: TGTGCCAGCAGTGAATACCCGAACACCGGGGAGCTGTTTTTT.